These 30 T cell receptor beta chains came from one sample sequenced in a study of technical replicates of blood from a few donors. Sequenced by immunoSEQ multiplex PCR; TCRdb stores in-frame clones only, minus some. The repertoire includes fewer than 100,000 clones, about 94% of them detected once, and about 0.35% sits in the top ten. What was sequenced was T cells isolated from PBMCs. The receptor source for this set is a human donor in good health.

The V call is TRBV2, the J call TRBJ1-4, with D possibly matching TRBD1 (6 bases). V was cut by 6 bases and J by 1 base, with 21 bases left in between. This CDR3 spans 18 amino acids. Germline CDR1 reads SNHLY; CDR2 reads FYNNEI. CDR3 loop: CASRRRTVGWETNEKLFF. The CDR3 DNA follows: TGTGCCAGCAGGAGAAGGACAGTTGGGTGGGAAACTAATGAAAAACTGTTTTTT.

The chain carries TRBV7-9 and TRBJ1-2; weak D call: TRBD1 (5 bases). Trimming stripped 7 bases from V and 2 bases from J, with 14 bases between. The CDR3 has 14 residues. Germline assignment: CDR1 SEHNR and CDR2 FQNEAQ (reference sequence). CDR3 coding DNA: TGTGCCAGCAATCGTGGGACTGGAAACTATGGCTACACCTTC. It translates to CASNRGTGNYGYTF. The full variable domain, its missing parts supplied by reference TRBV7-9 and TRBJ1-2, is DTGVSQNPRHKITKRGQNVTFRCDPISEHNRLYWYRQTLGQGPEFLTYFQNEAQLEKSRLLSDRFSAERPKGSFSTLEIQRTEQGDSAMYLCASNRGTGNYGYTFGSGTRLTVV.

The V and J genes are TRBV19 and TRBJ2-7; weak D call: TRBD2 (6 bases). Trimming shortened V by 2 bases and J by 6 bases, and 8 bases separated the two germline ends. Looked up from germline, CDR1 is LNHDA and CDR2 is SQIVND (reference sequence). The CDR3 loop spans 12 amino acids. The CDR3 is CASSIPGVEQYF. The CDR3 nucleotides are TGTGCCAGTAGTATACCGGGGGTCGAGCAGTACTTC.

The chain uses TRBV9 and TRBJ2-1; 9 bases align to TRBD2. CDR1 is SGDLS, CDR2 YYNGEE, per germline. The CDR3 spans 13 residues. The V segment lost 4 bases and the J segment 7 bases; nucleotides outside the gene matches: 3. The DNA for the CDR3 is TGTGCCAGCAGCTTGGGACTAGCAAATGAGCAGTTCTTC. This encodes CASSLGLANEQFF. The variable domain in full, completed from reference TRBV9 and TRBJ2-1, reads DSGVTQTPKHLITATGQRVTLRCSPRSGDLSVYWYQQSLDQGLQFLIQYYNGEERAKGNILERFSAQQFPDLHSELNLSSLELGDSALYFCASSLGLANEQFFGPGTRLTVL.

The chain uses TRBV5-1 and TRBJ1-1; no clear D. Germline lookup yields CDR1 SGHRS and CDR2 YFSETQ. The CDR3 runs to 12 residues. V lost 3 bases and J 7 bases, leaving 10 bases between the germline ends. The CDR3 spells CASSSPYSEAFF. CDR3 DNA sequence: TGCGCCAGCAGCTCACCGTACAGTGAAGCTTTCTTT.

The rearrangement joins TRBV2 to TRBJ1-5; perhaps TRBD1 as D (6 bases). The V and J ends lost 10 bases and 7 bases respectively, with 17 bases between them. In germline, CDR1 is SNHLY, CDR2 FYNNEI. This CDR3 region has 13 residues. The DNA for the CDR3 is TGTGCCAAGGGAGGGGGGGGAAGACAGCCCCAGCATTTT. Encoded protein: CAKGGGGRQPQHF. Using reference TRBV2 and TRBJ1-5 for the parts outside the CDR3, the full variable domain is EPEVTQTPSHQVTQMGQEVILRCVPISNHLYFYWYRQILGQKVEFLVSFYNNEISEKSEIFDDQFSVERPDGSNFTLKIRSTKLEDSAMYFCAKGGGGRQPQHFGDGTRLSIL.

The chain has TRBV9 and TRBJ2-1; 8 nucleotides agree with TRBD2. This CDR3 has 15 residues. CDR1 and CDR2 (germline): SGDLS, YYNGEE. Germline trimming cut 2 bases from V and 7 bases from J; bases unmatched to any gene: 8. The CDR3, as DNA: TGTGCCAGCAGCGTCTCTAGCGGGTTACGAAATGAGCAGTTCTTC. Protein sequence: CASSVSSGLRNEQFF.

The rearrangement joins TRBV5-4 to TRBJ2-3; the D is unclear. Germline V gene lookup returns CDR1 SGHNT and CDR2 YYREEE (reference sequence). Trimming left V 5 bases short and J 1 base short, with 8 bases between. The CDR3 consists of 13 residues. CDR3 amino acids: CASRLVRTDTQYF. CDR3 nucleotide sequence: TGTGCCAGCAGATTAGTACGCACAGATACGCAGTATTTT. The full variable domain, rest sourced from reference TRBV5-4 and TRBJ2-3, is ETGVTQSPTHLIKTRGQQVTLRCSSQSGHNTVSWYQQALGQGPQFIFQYYREEENGRGNFPPRFSGLQFPNYSSELNVNALELDDSALYLCASRLVRTDTQYFGPGTRLTVL.

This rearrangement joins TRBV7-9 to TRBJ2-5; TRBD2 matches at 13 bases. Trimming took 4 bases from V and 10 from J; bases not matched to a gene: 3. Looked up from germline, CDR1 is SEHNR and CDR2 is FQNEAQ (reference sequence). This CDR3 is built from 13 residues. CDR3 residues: CASSSGTSGDQYF. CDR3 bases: TGTGCCAGCAGCTCCGGGACTAGCGGGGACCAGTACTTC. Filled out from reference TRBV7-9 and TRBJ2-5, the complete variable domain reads DTGVSQNPRHKITKRGQNVTFRCDPISEHNRLYWYRQTLGQGPEFLTYFQNEAQLEKSRLLSDRFSAERPKGSFSTLEIQRTEQGDSAMYLCASSSGTSGDQYFGPGTRLLVL.

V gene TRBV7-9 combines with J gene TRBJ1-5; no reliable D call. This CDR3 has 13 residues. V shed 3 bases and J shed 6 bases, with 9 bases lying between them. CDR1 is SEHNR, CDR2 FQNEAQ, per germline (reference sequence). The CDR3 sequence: CASSLEGGQPQHF. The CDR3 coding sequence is TGTGCCAGCAGCTTGGAGGGAGGTCAGCCCCAGCATTTT.

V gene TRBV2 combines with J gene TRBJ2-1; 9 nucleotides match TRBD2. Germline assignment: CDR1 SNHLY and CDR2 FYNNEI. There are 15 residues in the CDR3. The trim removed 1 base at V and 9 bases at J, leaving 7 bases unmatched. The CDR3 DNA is TGTGCCAGCAGTGAAGAGCTAGCGGGAAATTTTGAGCAGTTCTTC. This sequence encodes CASSEELAGNFEQFF.

The CDR3 DNA reads TGTGCCAGCAGCCAAGATAGGGGGGAGGGCGGGAATGAGCAGTTCTTC. Protein sequence: CASSQDRGEGGNEQFF. This chain connects TRBV4-2 to TRBJ2-1; TRBD2 might be the D (7 bases). Germline CDR1 and CDR2: LGHNA and YNFKEQ. The V gene lost 0 bases and the J gene lost 7 bases, with 16 bases spanning the gap. This CDR3 has 16 residues.

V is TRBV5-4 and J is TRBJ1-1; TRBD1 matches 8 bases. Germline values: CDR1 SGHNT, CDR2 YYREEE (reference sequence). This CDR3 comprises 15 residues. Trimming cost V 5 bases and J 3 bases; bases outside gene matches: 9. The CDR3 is CASSSTTGAYTEAFF. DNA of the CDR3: TGTGCCAGCAGTTCCACGACAGGGGCGTACACTGAAGCTTTCTTT. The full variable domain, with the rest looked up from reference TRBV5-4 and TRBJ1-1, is ETGVTQSPTHLIKTRGQQVTLRCSSQSGHNTVSWYQQALGQGPQFIFQYYREEENGRGNFPPRFSGLQFPNYSSELNVNALELDDSALYLCASSSTTGAYTEAFFGQGTRLTVV.

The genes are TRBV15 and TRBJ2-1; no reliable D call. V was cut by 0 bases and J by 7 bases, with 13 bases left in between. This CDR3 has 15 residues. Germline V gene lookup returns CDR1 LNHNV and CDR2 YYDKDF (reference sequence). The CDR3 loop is CATSRDPSGLNEQFF. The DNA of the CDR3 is TGTGCCACCAGCAGAGATCCGTCCGGGTTGAATGAGCAGTTCTTC. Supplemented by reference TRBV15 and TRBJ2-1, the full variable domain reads DAMVIQNPRYQVTQFGKPVTLSCSQTLNHNVMYWYQQKSSQAPKLLFHYYDKDFNNEADTPDNFQSRRPNTSFCFLDIRSPGLGDTAMYLCATSRDPSGLNEQFFGPGTRLTVL.

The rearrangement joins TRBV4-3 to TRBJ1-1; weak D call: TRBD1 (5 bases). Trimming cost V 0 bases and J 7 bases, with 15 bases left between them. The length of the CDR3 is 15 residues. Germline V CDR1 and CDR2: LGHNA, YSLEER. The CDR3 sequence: CASSQDLGLGDEAFF. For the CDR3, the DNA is TGCGCCAGCAGCCAAGATCTTGGTTTAGGGGATGAAGCTTTCTTT.

CDR3 loop: CASSLWAGLNTEAFF. In nucleotides, the CDR3 is TGTGCCAGCAGTTTATGGGCAGGGCTGAACACTGAAGCTTTCTTT. The rearrangement links TRBV27 to TRBJ1-1; TRBD1 is a possible D gene (5 bases). The germline V gene encodes CDR1 MNHEY and CDR2 SMNVEV (reference sequence). This CDR3 comprises 15 residues. V shed 1 base and J shed 0 bases, with 9 bases lying between them.

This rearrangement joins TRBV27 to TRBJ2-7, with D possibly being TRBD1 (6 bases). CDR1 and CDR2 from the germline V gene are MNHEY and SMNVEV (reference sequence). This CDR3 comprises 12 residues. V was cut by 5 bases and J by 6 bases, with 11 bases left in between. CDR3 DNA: TGTGCCAGCAGTCAACAGGGTACCGAGCAGTACTTC. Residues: CASSQQGTEQYF.

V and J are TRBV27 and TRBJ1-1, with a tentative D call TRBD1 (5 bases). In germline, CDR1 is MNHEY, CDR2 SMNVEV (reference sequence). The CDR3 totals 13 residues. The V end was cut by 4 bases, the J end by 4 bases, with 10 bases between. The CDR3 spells CASSWGDRTEAFF. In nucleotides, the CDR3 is TGTGCCAGCAGTTGGGGGGACCGCACTGAAGCTTTCTTT.

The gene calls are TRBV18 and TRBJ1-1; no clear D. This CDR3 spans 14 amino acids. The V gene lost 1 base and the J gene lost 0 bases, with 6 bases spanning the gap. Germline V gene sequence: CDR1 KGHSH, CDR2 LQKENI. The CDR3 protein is CASSPLDMNTEAFF. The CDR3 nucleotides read TGTGCCAGCTCACCACTCGACATGAACACTGAAGCTTTCTTT.

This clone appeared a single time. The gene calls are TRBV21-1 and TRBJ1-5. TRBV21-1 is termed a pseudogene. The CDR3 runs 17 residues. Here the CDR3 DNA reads TGTGCCAGCAGCAAAGCTAGCGCAGCTTATAGCAATCAGCCCCAGCATTTT. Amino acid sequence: CASSKASAAYSNQPQHF.

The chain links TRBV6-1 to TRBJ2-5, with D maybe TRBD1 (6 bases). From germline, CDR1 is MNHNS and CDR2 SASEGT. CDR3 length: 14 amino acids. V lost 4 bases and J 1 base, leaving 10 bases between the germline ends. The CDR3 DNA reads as TGTGCCAGCAGTGTTGGGACAATCCAAGAGACCCAGTACTTC. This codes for CASSVGTIQETQYF.

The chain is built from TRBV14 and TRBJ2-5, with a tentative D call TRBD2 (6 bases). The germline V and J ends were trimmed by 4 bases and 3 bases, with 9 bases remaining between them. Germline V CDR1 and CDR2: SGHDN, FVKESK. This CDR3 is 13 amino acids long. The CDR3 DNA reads TGTGCCAGCAGCCCGACTAGGAAAGAGACCCAGTACTTC. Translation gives CASSPTRKETQYF.

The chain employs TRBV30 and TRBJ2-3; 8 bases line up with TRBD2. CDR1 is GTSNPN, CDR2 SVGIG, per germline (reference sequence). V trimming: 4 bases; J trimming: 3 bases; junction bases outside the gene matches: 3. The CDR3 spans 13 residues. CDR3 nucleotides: TGTGCCTGGACGGGCGGGAGGACAGATACGCAGTATTTT. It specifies CAWTGGRTDTQYF.

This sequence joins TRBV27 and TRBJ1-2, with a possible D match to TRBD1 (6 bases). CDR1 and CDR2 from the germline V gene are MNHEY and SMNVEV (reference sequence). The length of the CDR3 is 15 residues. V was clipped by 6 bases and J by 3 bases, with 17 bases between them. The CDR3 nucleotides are TGTGCCAGCAGGCGTACAGGGTCCCCCTACTATGGCTACACCTTC. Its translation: CASRRTGSPYYGYTF.

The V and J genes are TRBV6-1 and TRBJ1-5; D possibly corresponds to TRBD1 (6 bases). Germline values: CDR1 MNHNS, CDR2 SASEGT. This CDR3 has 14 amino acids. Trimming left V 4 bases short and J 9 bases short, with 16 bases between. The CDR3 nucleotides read TGTGCCAGCAGTGCCTCTACAGGGCCGGGGCCCCAGCATTTT. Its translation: CASSASTGPGPQHF.

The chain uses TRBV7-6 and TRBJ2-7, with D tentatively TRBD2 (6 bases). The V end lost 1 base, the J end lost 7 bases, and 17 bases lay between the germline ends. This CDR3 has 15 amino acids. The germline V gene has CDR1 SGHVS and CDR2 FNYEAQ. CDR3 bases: TGTGCCAGCAGCTTAGAAGGGACTCAAAGCGGGGAGCAGTACTTC. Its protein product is CASSLEGTQSGEQYF.

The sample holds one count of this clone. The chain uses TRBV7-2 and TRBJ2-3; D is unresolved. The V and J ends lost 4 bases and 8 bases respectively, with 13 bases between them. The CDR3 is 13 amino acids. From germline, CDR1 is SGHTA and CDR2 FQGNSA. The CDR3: CASSSILDPTQYF. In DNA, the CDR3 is TGTGCCAGCAGCTCTATACTCGATCCTACGCAGTATTTT.

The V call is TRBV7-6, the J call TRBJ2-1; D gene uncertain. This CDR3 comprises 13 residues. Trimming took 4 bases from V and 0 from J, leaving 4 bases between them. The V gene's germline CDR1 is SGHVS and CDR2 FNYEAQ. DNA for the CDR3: TGTGCCAGCAGCTCCAGCTCCTACAATGAGCAGTTCTTC. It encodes CASSSSSYNEQFF.

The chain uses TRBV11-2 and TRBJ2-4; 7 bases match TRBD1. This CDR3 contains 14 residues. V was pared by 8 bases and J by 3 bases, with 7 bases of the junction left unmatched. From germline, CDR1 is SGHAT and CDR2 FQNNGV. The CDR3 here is CASGQGVVKNIQYF. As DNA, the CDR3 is TGTGCCAGCGGGCAGGGGGTGGTCAAAAACATTCAGTACTTC.

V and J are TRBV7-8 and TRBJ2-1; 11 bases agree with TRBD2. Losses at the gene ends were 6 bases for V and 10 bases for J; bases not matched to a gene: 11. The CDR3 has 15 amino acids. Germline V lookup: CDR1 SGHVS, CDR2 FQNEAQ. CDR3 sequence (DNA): TGTGCCAGCAGGGGAGAGACTAGCGGGACAAACGAGCAGTTCTTC. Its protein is CASRGETSGTNEQFF.